The rows below give T cell receptor beta chains drawn from one sample of a study of cytomegalovirus exposure and HLA in healthy donors. TCRdb keeps only in-frame clones here, not all; method: immunoSEQ multiplex PCR. Altogether some 140,000 clones are present, about four fifths being singletons, with the ten largest covering 2.8%. The sequencing input was PBMCs. These receptors were collected from a man aged 18-30 years in good health and CMV-seronegative. CDR3s include the opening cysteine and the closing phenylalanine or tryptophan. D genes are given only for firm matches.

D gene | J gene | V gene | CDR3 DNA | CDR3 protein
- | TRBJ1-1 | TRBV4-1 | TGCGCCAGCAAGGGGGGAGGGACTGAAGCTTTCTTT | CASKGGGTEAFF
- | TRBJ1-3 | TRBV7-9 | TGTGCCAGCACCTTCGCGGGAAACACCATATATTTT | CASTFAGNTIYF
- | TRBJ2-7 | TRBV2 | TGTGCCAGCAGCCTGGAGAAAACGGGCGAGCAGTACTTC | CASSLEKTGEQYF
TRBD2 | TRBJ2-1 | TRBV19 | TGTGCCAGTAGCAGCCCCGGGGGGAGAACCTACAATGAGCAGTTCTTC | CASSSPGGRTYNEQFF
- | TRBJ2-7 | TRBV5-5 | TGTGCCAGCAGCTCACTACAGGTTCCCCATTACGAGCAGTACTTC | CASSSLQVPHYEQYF
- | TRBJ2-1 | TRBV4-3 | TGCGCCAGCAGCCAAGATAGGAGTCACTTCACCTACAATGAGCAGTTCTTC | CASSQDRSHFTYNEQFF
- | TRBJ1-1 | TRBV9 | TGTGCCAGCAGCGCAGAACCAGACAGGGAAGCTTTCTTT | CASSAEPDREAFF
- | TRBJ1-5 | TRBV4-3 | TGCGCCAGCAGCCAAGATACAGGGCTGGGCAATCAGCCCCAGCATTTT | CASSQDTGLGNQPQHF
- | TRBJ2-1 | TRBV5-6 | TGTGCCAGCGGGGCGGCCTACAATGAGCAGTTCTTC | CASGAAYNEQFF
TRBD2 | TRBJ2-7 | TRBV19 | TGTGCCAGTAGGCAGCGGGGGGCTACCTACGAGCAGTACTTC | CASRQRGATYEQYF
TRBD1 | TRBJ2-2 | TRBV27 | TGTGCCTCCCGCACAGGGGGAAACACCGGGGAGCTGTTTTTT | CASRTGGNTGELFF
TRBD1 | TRBJ1-1 | TRBV27 | TGTGCCAGCAGTCCGACAGGGTCGGAAGCTTTCTTT | CASSPTGSEAFF
TRBD1 | TRBJ1-6 | TRBV5-1 | TGCGCCAGCCAGGGACAGGCAGATTATTCACCCCTCCACTTT | CASQGQADYSPLHF
- | TRBJ2-3 | TRBV11-2 | TGTGCCAGCAGCTTAAGGGTGGGGAGCGGTAAATACGATACGCAGTATTTT | CASSLRVGSGKYDTQYF
- | TRBJ1-2 | TRBV10-3 | TGTGCCATCACAGAAACGGGATCCAAGGCCGCTAACTATGGCTGCACCTTC | CAITETGSKAANYGCTF